What follows are 13 T cell receptor beta chains derived from one specimen sequenced in a study of OX40 agonist ivuxolimab in advanced cancers. Sequenced by immunoSEQ multiplex PCR; TCRdb stores in-frame clones only, minus some. The sample gives 26,000 or so clones, roughly 88% of which show up once; roughly 27% is in the top ten. The sequences come from CD4+ or CD8+ T cells sorted from blood, collected in a trial of the OX40 agonist ivuxolimab. The receptors here all came from an adult with an advanced solid tumor such as melanoma, head and neck, liver or kidney cancer.

Of note for this clone: Other DNA sequences in this specimen translate into the identical CDR3. The CDR3 nucleotides are TGTGCCAGCAGTTTATCTTTAGCGGCATACAATGAGCAGTTCTTC. Translated: CASSLSLAAYNEQFF. The chain employs TRBV28 and TRBJ2-1; the D gene is possibly TRBD2 (6 bases). The CDR3 loop spans 15 amino acids. Germline loops: CDR1 MDHEN, CDR2 SYDVKM. Trimming removed 1 base at V and 4 bases at J, with 11 bases between.

The V and J genes are TRBV11-2 and TRBJ2-1, with a possible D match to TRBD1 (8 bases). V gave up 2 bases and J gave up 8 bases, with 19 bases separating them. The germline V gene encodes CDR1 SGHAT and CDR2 FQNNGV. CDR3 length: 16 amino acids. CDR3 in amino acids: CASSLIGTGGVDEQFF. The CDR3 DNA is TGTGCCAGCAGCTTAATAGGAACAGGGGGGGTCGATGAGCAGTTCTTC.

The chain employs TRBV7-9 and TRBJ2-2; 8 bases are shared with TRBD1. The junction had 10 bases not matched to a gene; V was cut back by 5 bases and J by 2 bases. The germline V gene has CDR1 SEHNR and CDR2 FQNEAQ (reference sequence). The CDR3 consists of 17 residues. CDR3 in DNA: TGTGCCAGCAGCCTATACCAAGGACAGGGAAACACCGGGGAGCTGTTTTTT. This sequence encodes CASSLYQGQGNTGELFF. The complete variable domain, with remaining parts taken from reference TRBV7-9 and TRBJ2-2, reads DTGVSQNPRHKITKRGQNVTFRCDPISEHNRLYWYRQTLGQGPEFLTYFQNEAQLEKSRLLSDRFSAERPKGSFSTLEIQRTEQGDSAMYLCASSLYQGQGNTGELFFGEGSRLTVL.

The rearrangement links TRBV4-1 to TRBJ2-7; 9 nucleotides match TRBD2. Trimming removed 3 bases from V and 3 bases from J; junction bases left unmatched: 6. This CDR3 contains 15 residues. Germline V gene data show CDR1 as MGHRA and CDR2 as YSYEKL. This CDR3 reads CASSHGVLAGYEQYF. In DNA, the CDR3 is TGCGCCAGCAGCCACGGCGTACTAGCGGGCTACGAGCAGTACTTC.

The CDR3 nucleotides read TGTGCCAGCCTGGGGGGGGCTAGCGGGAAAGGCGAGCAGTACTTC. Amino acids: CASLGGASGKGEQYF. The chain recombines TRBV6-5 with TRBJ2-7; 9 positions agree with TRBD2. Losses at the gene ends were 8 bases for V and 6 bases for J; bases not matched to a gene: 14. Germline V gene sequence: CDR1 MNHEY, CDR2 SVGAGI. The CDR3 totals 15 residues.

This rearrangement joins TRBV7-8 to TRBJ2-7, with D perhaps matching TRBD2 (7 bases). The germline gives CDR1 SGHVS, CDR2 FQNEAQ. CDR3 length: 16 residues. The V end was cut by 5 bases, the J end by 4 bases, with 21 bases between. CDR3 in amino acids: CASSPRMGGAKYEQYF. CDR3 nucleotide sequence: TGTGCCAGCAGCCCTAGAATGGGGGGGGCGAAGTACGAGCAGTACTTC.

This rearrangement joins TRBV5-1 to TRBJ2-5, with D possibly being TRBD2 (5 bases). V lost 1 base, J lost 5 bases, and 12 bases lay in between. Germline V CDR1 and CDR2: SGHRS, YFSETQ. CDR3 length: 14 residues. CDR3 in amino acids: CASSLFSGSETQYF. DNA for the CDR3: TGCGCCAGCAGCTTGTTTTCGGGGTCGGAGACCCAGTACTTC.

The chain combines TRBV12-5 with TRBJ1-2, with a possible D match to TRBD1 (6 bases). The CDR3 consists of 14 residues. CDR1 and CDR2 from the germline V gene are LGHNT and FRNRAP. Between the trimmed V and J ends, which lost 1 base and 2 bases, there was a span of 8 bases. The CDR3: CASGLATGNYGYTF. Written as DNA, the CDR3 is TGTGCTAGTGGTTTGGCTACAGGGAACTATGGCTACACCTTC. Based on the CDR3 plus reference TRBV12-5 and TRBJ1-2, the full variable domain is DARVTQTPRHKVTEMGQEVTMRCQPILGHNTVFWYRQTMMQGLELLAYFRNRAPLDDSGMPKDRFSAEMPDATLATLKIQPSEPRDSAVYFCASGLATGNYGYTFGSGTRLTVV.

The chain links TRBV28 to TRBJ1-2; D is undetermined. The ends were cut back, 8 bases at V and 4 bases at J, with 17 bases in the middle. CDR1 and CDR2 from the germline V gene are MDHEN and SYDVKM. The CDR3 consists of 14 residues. The CDR3 protein is CASQTSYLGYGYTF. CDR3 in DNA: TGTGCCAGCCAAACTTCTTACTTGGGCTATGGCTACACCTTC.

The J gene is TRBJ2-6, the V gene TRBV9, with D possibly being TRBD2 (5 bases). The CDR3 is 16 residues long. V lost 0 bases, J lost 4 bases, and 11 bases lay in between. Germline V gene data show CDR1 as SGDLS and CDR2 as YYNGEE. Written as DNA, the CDR3 is TGTGCCAGCAGCGTAGCTACGGGGTCAGGGGCCAACGTCCTGACTTTC. The encoded protein is CASSVATGSGANVLTF.

The V gene is TRBV4-1, the J gene TRBJ2-7, with TRBD2 as a possible D gene (5 bases). Germline CDR1 reads MGHRA; CDR2 reads YSYEKL. Trimming stripped 1 base from V and 2 bases from J, with 12 bases between. This CDR3 is built from 15 residues. CDR3 region: CASSQARAGAYEQYF. For the CDR3, the DNA is TGCGCCAGCAGCCAAGCGCGGGCCGGAGCCTACGAGCAGTACTTC.

The rearrangement links TRBV11-2 to TRBJ1-2; D not resolved. CDR1 SGHAT and CDR2 FQNNGV come from the germline V gene. V was clipped by 5 bases and J by 3 bases, with 10 bases between them. The CDR3 extends over 13 amino acids. CDR3 in DNA: TGTGCCAGCAGCCAAACGGCGGACTATGGCTACACCTTC. Translating it yields CASSQTADYGYTF.

This clone was detected only once. The rearrangement joins TRBV27 to TRBJ2-2; no firm D call. CDR1 MNHEY and CDR2 SMNVEV come from the germline V gene (reference sequence). There are 14 residues in the CDR3. Deletions cut 3 bases from V and 5 bases from J, with 10 bases between. CDR3 sequence (DNA): TGTGCCAGCAGTTTTACCCCCGGTACCGGGGAGCTGTTTTTT. Residues: CASSFTPGTGELFF.